This T cell receptor (beta chain) was sequenced in a study of STAT5B mutations in CD4+ large granular lymphocyte leukemia. Whole-study context: Healthy donors showed HLA-associated enrichment of the CDR3 'QG' motif. Broader study findings: Higher CD4+ than CD8+ T-LGLL clonality might reflect small sample size. Top patient clones used TRBV06 genes more often: 8/27 versus 2/35 in controls.

Controls came from buffy coats of healthy blood donors. Details on this clone: What it binds is unknown.

TCRdb's copy holds only in-frame clones and misses some; the assay was immunoSEQ multiplex PCR. The sample contains 30,000 to 35,000 clones, 69% of which appear only once. V gave up 1 base and J gave up 8 bases, with 17 bases separating them. Germline V gene sequence: CDR1 LGHNT, CDR2 FRNRAP. The CDR3 contains 15 residues. Sequenced input: CD4+ T cells from blood buffy coats. The source is a human donor in good health. This chain links TRBV12-5 with TRBJ1-2; maybe TRBD1 (6 bases). The CDR3 DNA reads as TGTGCTAGTGGTTTGGCCGAGACAGGCGGTGGGGGCTACACCTTC. The encoded protein is CASGLAETGGGGYTF.